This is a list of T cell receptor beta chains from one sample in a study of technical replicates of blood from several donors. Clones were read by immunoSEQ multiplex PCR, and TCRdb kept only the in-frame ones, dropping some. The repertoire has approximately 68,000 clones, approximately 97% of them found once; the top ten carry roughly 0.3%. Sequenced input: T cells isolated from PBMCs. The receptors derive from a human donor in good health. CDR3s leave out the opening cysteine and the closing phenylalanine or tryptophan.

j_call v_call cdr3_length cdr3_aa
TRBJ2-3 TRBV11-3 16 ASSSGLAGGFSTDTQY
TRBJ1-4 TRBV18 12 ASSQGAQDEKLF
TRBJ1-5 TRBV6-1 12 ASTTQGTEQPQH
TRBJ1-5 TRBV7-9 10 ASQGPEQPQH
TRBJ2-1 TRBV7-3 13 ASSLSGVSYNEQF
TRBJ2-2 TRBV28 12 ASILAPNTGELF
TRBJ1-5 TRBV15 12 ATSRRGDNQPQH
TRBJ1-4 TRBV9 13 ASSGGQTTNEKLF
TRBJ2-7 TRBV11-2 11 ASSYRGPYEQY
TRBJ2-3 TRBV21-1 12 ASGGQGLTDTQY
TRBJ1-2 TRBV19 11 ASSDRGYYGYT
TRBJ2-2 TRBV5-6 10 ASTLGVGELF
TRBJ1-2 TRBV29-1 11 SVRAGSNYGYT
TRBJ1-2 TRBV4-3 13 ASSQGLGAGYGYT
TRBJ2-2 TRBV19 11 ASLTENTGELF
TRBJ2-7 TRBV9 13 ASSVDLVAGNEQY
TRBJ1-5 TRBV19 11 ASSIDTIQPQH
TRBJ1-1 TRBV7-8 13 ASSLRDRVGAEAF
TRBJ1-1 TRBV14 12 ASSQVQWNTEAF
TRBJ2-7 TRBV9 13 ASSVEASGSYEQY